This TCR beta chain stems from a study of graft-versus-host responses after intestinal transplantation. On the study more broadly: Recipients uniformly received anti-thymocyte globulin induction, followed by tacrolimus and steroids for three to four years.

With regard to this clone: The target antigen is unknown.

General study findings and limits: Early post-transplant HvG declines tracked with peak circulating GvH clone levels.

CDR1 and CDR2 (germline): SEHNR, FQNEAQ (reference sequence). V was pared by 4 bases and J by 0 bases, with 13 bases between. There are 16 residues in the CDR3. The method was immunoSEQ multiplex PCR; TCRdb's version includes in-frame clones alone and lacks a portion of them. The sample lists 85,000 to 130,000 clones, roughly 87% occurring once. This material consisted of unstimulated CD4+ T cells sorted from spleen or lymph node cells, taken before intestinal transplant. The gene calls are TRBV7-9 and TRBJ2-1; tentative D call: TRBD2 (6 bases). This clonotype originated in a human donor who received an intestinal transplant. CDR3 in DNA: TGTGCCAGCAGCTCCGAGGACGGGAGCTCCTACAATGAGCAGTTCTTC. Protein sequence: CASSSEDGSSYNEQFF.